This T cell receptor (beta chain) was identified during a study of T cell responses to AZD1222 COVID-19 vaccine. Whole-study results and caveats: Sampling that yielded the repertoires occurred only after the peak T cell response. Only a handful of AZD1222 recipients were seropositive at baseline.

Second-dose intervals of approximately 4 or approximately 12 weeks were pooled. As for this clone: Its target is unknown.

The method was immunoSEQ multiplex PCR; TCRdb's version includes in-frame clones alone and lacks a portion of them. The data hold 90,000 to 120,000 clones, with about 89% observed a single time. The sequencing used peripheral blood, collected 28 days after the second AZD1222 dose. The clonotype comes from an adult who received the AZD1222 COVID-19 vaccine.

The CDR3 DNA sequence: TGTGCCAGCAGCTTAGGAGGGGGAGACACCGGGGAGCTGTTTTTT. It codes for CASSLGGGDTGELFF. V is TRBV7-9 and J is TRBJ2-2, with a weak D call TRBD1 (6 bases). Germline lookup yields CDR1 SEHNR and CDR2 FQNEAQ (reference sequence). The ends were cut back, 1 base at V and 3 bases at J, with 9 bases in the middle. There are 15 residues in the CDR3.